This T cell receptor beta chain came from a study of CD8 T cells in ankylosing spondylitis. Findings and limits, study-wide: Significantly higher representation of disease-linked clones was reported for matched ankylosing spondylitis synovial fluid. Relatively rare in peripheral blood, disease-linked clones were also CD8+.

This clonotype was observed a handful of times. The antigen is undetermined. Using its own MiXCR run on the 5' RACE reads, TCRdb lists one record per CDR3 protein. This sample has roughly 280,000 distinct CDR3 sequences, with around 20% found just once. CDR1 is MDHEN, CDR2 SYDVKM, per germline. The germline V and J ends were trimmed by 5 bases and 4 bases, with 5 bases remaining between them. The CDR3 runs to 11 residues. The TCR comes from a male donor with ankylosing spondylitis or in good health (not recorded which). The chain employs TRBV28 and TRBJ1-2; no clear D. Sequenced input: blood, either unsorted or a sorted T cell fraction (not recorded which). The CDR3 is CASSRSYGYTF. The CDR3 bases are TGTGCCAGCAGTCGCAGCTATGGCTACACCTTC.